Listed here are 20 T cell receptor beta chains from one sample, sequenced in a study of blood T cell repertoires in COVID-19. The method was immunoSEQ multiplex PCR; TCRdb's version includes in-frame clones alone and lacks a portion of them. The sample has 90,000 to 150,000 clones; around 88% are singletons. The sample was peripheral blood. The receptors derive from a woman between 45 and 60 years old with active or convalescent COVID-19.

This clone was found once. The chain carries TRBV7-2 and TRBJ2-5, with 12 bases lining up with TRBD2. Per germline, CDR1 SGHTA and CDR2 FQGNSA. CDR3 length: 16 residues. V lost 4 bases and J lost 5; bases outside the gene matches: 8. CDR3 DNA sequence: TGTGCCAGCAGCTCGGGACTAGCGGGTTCTTGGGAGACCCAGTACTTC. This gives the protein CASSSGLAGSWETQYF.

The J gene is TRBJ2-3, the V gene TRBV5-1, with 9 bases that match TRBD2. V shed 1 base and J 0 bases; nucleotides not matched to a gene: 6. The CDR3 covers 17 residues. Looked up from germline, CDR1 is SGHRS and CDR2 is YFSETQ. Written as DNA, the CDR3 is TGCGCCAGCAGCTTGTTGGCTAGCGGGGTTAGCACAGATACGCAGTATTTT. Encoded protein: CASSLLASGVSTDTQYF. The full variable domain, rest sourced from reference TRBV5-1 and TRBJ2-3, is KAGVTQTPRYLIKTRGQQVTLSCSPISGHRSVSWYQQTPGQGLQFLFEYFSETQRNKGNFPGRFSGRQFSNSRSEMNVSTLELGDSALYLCASSLLASGVSTDTQYFGPGTRLTVL.

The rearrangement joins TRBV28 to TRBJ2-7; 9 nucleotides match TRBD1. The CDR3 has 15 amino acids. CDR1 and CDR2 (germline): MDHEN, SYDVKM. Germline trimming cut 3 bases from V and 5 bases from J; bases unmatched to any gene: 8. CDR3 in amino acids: CASSLGTGLYHEQYF. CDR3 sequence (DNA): TGTGCCAGCAGTTTGGGGACAGGGTTATACCACGAGCAGTACTTC.

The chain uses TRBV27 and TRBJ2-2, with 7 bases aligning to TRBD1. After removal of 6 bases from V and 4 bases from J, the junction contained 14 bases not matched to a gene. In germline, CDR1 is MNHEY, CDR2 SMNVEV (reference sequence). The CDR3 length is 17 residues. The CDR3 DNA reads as TGTGCCAGCAGCCCCTTTCTCCGGGACAGCTTCACCGGGGAGCTGTTTTTT. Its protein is CASSPFLRDSFTGELFF.

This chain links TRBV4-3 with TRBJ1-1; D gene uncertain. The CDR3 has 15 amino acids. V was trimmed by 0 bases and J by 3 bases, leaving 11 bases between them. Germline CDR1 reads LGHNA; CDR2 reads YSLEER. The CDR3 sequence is CASSQDPGVDTEAFF. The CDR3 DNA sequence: TGCGCCAGCAGCCAAGATCCCGGGGTAGACACTGAAGCTTTCTTT.

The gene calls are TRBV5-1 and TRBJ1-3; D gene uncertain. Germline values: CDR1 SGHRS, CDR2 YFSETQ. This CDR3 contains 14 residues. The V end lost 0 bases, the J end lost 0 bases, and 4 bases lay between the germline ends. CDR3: CASSLADSGNTIYF. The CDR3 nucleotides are TGCGCCAGCAGCTTGGCAGACTCTGGAAACACCATATATTTT. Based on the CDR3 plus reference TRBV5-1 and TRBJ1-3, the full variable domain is KAGVTQTPRYLIKTRGQQVTLSCSPISGHRSVSWYQQTPGQGLQFLFEYFSETQRNKGNFPGRFSGRQFSNSRSEMNVSTLELGDSALYLCASSLADSGNTIYFGEGSWLTVV.

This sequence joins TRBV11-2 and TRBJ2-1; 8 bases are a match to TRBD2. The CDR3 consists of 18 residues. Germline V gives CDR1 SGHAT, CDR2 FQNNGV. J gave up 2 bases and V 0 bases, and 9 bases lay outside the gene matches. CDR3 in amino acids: CASSLDQASGSPYNEQFF. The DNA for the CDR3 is TGTGCCAGCAGCTTAGATCAGGCTAGCGGGTCACCCTACAATGAGCAGTTCTTC.

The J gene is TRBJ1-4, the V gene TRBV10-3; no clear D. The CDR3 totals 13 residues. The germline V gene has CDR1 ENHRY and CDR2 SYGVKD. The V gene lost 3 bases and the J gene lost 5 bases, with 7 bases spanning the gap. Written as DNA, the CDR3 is TGTGCCATCAGTGAACGGGTAAATGAAAAACTGTTTTTT. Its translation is CAISERVNEKLFF.

In DNA form, the CDR3 reads TGCGCCAGCAGCCAGTCGGACTTGGGCTCCTACGAGCAGTACTTC. Encoded protein: CASSQSDLGSYEQYF. J is TRBJ2-7 and V is TRBV4-3; possible D gene TRBD2, 5 bases. This CDR3 contains 15 residues. CDR1 and CDR2 from the germline V gene are LGHNA and YSLEER. Trimming shortened V by 3 bases and J by 0 bases, and 12 bases separated the two germline ends.

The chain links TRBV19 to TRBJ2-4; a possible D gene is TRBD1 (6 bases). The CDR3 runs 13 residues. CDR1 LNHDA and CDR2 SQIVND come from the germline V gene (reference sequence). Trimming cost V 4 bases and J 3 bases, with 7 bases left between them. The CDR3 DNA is TGTGCCAGTAGTACAGGGGACAAAAACATTCAGTACTTC. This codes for CASSTGDKNIQYF.

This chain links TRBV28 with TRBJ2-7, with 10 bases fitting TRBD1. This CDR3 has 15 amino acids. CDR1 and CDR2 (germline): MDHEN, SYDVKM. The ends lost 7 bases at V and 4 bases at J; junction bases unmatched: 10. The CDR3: CASNPGTGVLYEQYF. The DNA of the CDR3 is TGTGCCAGCAACCCTGGGACAGGGGTTTTGTACGAGCAGTACTTC. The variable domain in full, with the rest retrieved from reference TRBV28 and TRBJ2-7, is DVKVTQSSRYLVKRTGEKVFLECVQDMDHENMFWYRQDPGLGLRLIYFSYDVKMKEKGDIPEGYSVSREKKERFSLILESASTNQTSMYLCASNPGTGVLYEQYFGPGTRLTVT.

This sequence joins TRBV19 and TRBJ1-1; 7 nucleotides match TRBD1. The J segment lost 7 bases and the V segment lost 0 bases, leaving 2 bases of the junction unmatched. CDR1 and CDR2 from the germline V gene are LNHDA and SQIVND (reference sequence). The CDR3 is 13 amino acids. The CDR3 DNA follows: TGTGCCAGTAGTATAGACAGGGGGATTGAAGCTTTCTTT. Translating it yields CASSIDRGIEAFF.

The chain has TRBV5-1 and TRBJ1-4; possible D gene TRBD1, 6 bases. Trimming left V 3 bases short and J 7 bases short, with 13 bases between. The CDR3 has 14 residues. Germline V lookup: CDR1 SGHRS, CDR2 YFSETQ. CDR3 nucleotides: TGCGCCAGCAGCTCGAGGGGGGGCGCTGAAAAACTGTTTTTT. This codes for CASSSRGGAEKLFF. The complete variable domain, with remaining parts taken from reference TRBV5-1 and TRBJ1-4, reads KAGVTQTPRYLIKTRGQQVTLSCSPISGHRSVSWYQQTPGQGLQFLFEYFSETQRNKGNFPGRFSGRQFSNSRSEMNVSTLELGDSALYLCASSSRGGAEKLFFGSGTQLSVL.

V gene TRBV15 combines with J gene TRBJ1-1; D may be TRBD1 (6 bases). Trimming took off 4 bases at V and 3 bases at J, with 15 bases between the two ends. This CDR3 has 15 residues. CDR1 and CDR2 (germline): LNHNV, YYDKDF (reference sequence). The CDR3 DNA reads TGTGCCACCAGCACCCGACAGGCATTTGACACTGAAGCTTTCTTT. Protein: CATSTRQAFDTEAFF.

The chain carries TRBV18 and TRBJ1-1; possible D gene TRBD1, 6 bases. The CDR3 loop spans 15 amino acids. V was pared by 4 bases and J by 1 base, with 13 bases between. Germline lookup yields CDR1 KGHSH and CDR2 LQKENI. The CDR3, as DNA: TGTGCCAGCTCACTAGGCAGGGGTACGAACACTGAAGCTTTCTTT. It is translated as CASSLGRGTNTEAFF.

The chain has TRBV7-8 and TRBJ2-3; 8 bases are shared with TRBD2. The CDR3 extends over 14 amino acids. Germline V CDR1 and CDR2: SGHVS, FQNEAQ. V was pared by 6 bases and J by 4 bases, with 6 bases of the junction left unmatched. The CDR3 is CASSPGTSADTQYF. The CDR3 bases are TGTGCCAGCAGTCCCGGGACTAGTGCAGATACGCAGTATTTT.

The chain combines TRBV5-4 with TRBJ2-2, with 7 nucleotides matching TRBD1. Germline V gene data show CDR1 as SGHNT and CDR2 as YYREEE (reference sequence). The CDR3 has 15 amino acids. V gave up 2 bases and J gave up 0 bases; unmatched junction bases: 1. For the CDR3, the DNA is TGTGCCAGCAGCTTAGGGACAGCGAACACCGGGGAGCTGTTTTTT. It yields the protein CASSLGTANTGELFF.

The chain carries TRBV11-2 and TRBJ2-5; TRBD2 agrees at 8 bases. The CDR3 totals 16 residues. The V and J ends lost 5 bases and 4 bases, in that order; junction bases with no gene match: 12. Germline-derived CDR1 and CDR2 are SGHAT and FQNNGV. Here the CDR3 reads CASSTSSALAGETQYF. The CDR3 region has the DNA TGTGCCAGCAGCACGTCCTCCGCCCTAGCGGGAGAGACCCAGTACTTC.

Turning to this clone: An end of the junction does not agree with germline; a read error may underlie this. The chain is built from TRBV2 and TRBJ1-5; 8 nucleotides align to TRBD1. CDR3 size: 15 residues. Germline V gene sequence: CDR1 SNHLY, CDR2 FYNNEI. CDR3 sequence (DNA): TGTGCCAGCAGAGAAGACAGGGGAACTTATCAGCCCCAGCATTTT. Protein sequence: CASREDRGTYQPQHF.

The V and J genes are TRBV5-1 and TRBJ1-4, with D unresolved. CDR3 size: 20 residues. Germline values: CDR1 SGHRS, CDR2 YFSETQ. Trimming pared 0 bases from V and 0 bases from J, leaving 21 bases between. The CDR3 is CASSLVPSRTTAATNEKLFF. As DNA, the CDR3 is TGCGCCAGCAGCTTGGTTCCTTCCAGAACAACCGCCGCAACTAATGAAAAACTGTTTTTT.